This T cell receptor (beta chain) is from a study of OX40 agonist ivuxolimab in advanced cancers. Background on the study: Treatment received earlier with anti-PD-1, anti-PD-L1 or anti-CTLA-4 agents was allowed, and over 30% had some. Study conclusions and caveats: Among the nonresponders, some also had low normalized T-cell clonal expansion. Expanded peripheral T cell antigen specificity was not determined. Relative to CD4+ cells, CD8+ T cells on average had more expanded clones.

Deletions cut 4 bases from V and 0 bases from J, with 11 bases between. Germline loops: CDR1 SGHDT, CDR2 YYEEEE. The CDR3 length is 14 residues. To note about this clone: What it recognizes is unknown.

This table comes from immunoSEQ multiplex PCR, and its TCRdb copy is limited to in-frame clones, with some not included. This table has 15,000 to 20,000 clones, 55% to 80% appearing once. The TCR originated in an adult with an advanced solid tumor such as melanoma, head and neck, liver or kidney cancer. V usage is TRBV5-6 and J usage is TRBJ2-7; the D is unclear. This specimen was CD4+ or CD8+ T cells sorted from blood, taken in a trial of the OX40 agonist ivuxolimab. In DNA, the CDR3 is TGTGCCAGCAGCCGGTACTTGTACTCCTACGAGCAGTACTTC. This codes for CASSRYLYSYEQYF.